This T cell receptor beta chain stems from a study of human T cells and chemical hapten exposure. Study summary: Among samples, TCR yields varied mainly because of small differences in pooled library volume.

This CDR3 contains 14 residues. CDR1 is SNHLY, CDR2 FYNNEI, per germline. V shed 7 bases and J 1 base; nucleotides not matched to a gene: 3. Individual cDNA molecules each carried unique molecular identifiers attached by the library. MiXCR, run by TCRdb on the reads, gives a single entry per CDR3 protein. The table records about 4,400 distinct CDR3 sequences, about 52% of them present only once. The study, taken as a whole, reports: Having alopecia, the donors may differ immunologically from healthy people. Patch test score rose with PT1 expanded TCR count, significant at thresholds 8, 16 and 32, not 4.

Treatment indicated: therapeutic diphenylcyclopropenone sensitization with weekly scalp DPC. Prior to each patch test being applied, blood was drawn. Only a few counts were recorded for this clonotype. Its target is unknown. The rearrangement links TRBV2 to TRBJ2-4, with TRBD1 identical over 8 bases. The material sequenced was whole blood, taken before DPC sensitization or 2, 6, or about 24 weeks after (not recorded which). The receptor comes from an adult with alopecia areata. Some clones in this sample may be carry-over from other donors' samples. This table probably holds off-target reads from a library built for another chain. For the CDR3, the DNA is TGTGCCAGCATGCGACAGGGGGCCAAAAACATTCAGTACTTC. Its protein is CASMRQGAKNIQYF.